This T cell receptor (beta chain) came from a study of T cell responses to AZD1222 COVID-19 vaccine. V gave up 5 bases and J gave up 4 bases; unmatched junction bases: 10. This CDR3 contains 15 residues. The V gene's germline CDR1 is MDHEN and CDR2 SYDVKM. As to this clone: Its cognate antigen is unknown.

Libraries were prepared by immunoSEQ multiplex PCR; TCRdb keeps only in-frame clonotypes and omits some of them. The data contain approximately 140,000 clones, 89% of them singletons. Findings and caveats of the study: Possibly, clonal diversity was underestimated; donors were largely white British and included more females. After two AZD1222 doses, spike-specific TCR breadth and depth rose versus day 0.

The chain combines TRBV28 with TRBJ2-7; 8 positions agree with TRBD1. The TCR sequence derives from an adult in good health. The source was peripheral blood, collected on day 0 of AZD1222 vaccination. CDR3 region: CASSDQDRVGYEQYF. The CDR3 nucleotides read TGTGCCAGCAGTGATCAGGACAGGGTTGGGTACGAGCAGTACTTC.